The 28 T cell receptor beta chains below were found in one sample sequenced in a study of cytomegalovirus exposure and HLA in healthy donors (dated by TCRdb to 2016 to 2017). The method behind the library was the immunoSEQ multiplex PCR assay. The multiplex PCR relied on a mix of 60 forward primers for TCR Vbeta segments and 13 reverse primers for TCR Jbeta segments. As stored in TCRdb, this immuneACCESS dataset retains in-frame rearrangements with V and J assigned. A fraction of the clones does not appear; measured against another copy, unresolved V genes explain less than half of the discrepancy, and the remainder lacks a known reason. Recorded for this sample are 100,000 to 150,000 clones; 60% to 80% of them occurred a single time. The ten biggest clones cover over 2.5% of the sample. The sample was PBMCs. All receptors come from a woman between 50 and 59 years old in good health and CMV-seronegative.

Here the CDR3 DNA reads TGTGCCAGCAGTTTTATACGGGGACTAGATTGGTACGAGCAGTACTTC. It yields the protein CASSFIRGLDWYEQYF. The chain is built from TRBV27 and TRBJ2-7, with 8 nucleotides matching TRBD2. Germline V gene data show CDR1 as MNHEY and CDR2 as SMNVEV (reference sequence). With 3 bases clipped from V and 4 bases from J, the junction kept 11 bases outside the gene matches. This CDR3 contains 16 residues.

V usage is TRBV5-1 and J usage is TRBJ1-1; TRBD1 is a possible D gene (6 bases). Germline CDR1 reads SGHRS; CDR2 reads YFSETQ. The CDR3 length is 14 residues. Trimming left V 0 bases short and J 4 bases short, with 10 bases between. The CDR3 spells CASSLGQALTEAFF. The CDR3 DNA is TGCGCCAGCAGCTTGGGACAGGCACTCACTGAAGCTTTCTTT.

The chain is built from TRBV29-1 and TRBJ1-1; D not resolved. V shed 3 bases and J shed 0 bases, with 5 bases lying between them. CDR3 size: 12 residues. Germline V gene lookup returns CDR1 SQVTM and CDR2 ANQGSEA. The CDR3 loop reads CSVDSLNTEAFF. CDR3 nucleotides: TGCAGCGTTGATTCGTTGAACACTGAAGCTTTCTTT.

The chain joins TRBV5-4 to TRBJ2-7; 8 bases are a match to TRBD2. The CDR3 sequence is 14 residues long. The germline V gene has CDR1 SGHNT and CDR2 YYREEE (reference sequence). V was pared by 4 bases and J by 2 bases, with 5 bases of the junction left unmatched. Here the CDR3 reads CASSQSGGAYEQYF. The CDR3 DNA reads as TGTGCCAGCAGCCAATCCGGGGGGGCCTACGAGCAGTACTTC.

The chain uses TRBV30 and TRBJ2-3, with TRBD1 matching over 8 bases. V shed 2 bases, J shed 1 base, and the junction held 17 bases outside the gene matches. The CDR3 covers 19 residues. Germline V lookup: CDR1 GTSNPN, CDR2 SVGIG (reference sequence). For the CDR3, the DNA is TGTGCCTGGAGTCTTGGAGTAGTCTGGGACAGGCCTCGCACAGATACGCAGTATTTT. Protein product: CAWSLGVVWDRPRTDTQYF.

This clone is judged large (0.1 to 1%). The rearrangement links TRBV19 to TRBJ2-7; 7 nucleotides line up with TRBD2. The trim removed 3 bases at V and 6 bases at J, leaving 5 bases unmatched. Germline CDR1 is LNHDA and CDR2 is SQIVND (reference sequence). This CDR3 region has 13 residues. In DNA form, the CDR3 reads TGTGCCAGTAGTATGGGGGGGAGCGTCGAGCAGTACTTC. Translated: CASSMGGSVEQYF.

The chain uses TRBV6-6 and TRBJ1-4; 7 positions agree with TRBD1. The J segment lost 7 bases and the V segment lost 6 bases, leaving 8 bases of the junction unmatched. The CDR3 runs to 14 residues. Germline CDR1 MNHNY, CDR2 SVGAGI (reference sequence). In DNA, the CDR3 is TGTGCCAGCAGAACACAGGGGTTGGGTGAAAAACTGTTTTTT. The encoded protein is CASRTQGLGEKLFF.

This clone was recorded a few times. The rearrangement links TRBV28 to TRBJ2-5; 7 bases agree with TRBD1. Germline V gene lookup returns CDR1 MDHEN and CDR2 SYDVKM. V gave up 0 bases and J gave up 5 bases; unmatched junction bases: 9. CDR3 length: 16 amino acids. The CDR3 DNA is TGTGCCAGCAGTTTATGGACAGGGCGAGAGGGGGAGACCCAGTACTTC. It specifies CASSLWTGREGETQYF. Based on the CDR3 plus reference TRBV28 and TRBJ2-5, the full variable domain is DVKVTQSSRYLVKRTGEKVFLECVQDMDHENMFWYRQDPGLGLRLIYFSYDVKMKEKGDIPEGYSVSREKKERFSLILESASTNQTSMYLCASSLWTGREGETQYFGPGTRLLVL.

This clone was observed a handful of times. The V call is TRBV10-1, the J call TRBJ2-3; TRBD2 matches at 8 bases. The CDR3 length is 14 residues. Germline lookup yields CDR1 WNHNN and CDR2 SYGVQD (reference sequence). The ends lost 11 bases at V and 1 base at J; junction bases unmatched: 8. In DNA form, the CDR3 reads TGCGCCGGCCCGCTGCGGGAGGGCACAGATACGCAGTATTTT. This translates into CAGPLREGTDTQYF.

This chain joins TRBV27 and TRBJ2-1; a weak D match, TRBD2 (5 bases). Germline lookup yields CDR1 MNHEY and CDR2 SMNVEV (reference sequence). V lost 6 bases to trimming and J lost 4 bases, with 7 bases between them. There are 12 residues in the CDR3. CDR3 DNA: TGTGCCAGCAGGTCGGGGTACAATGAGCAGTTCTTC. Translation: CASRSGYNEQFF.

The chain employs TRBV19 and TRBJ1-1; D remains unclear. CDR3 size: 14 residues. CDR1 and CDR2 from the germline V gene are LNHDA and SQIVND (reference sequence). With 3 bases removed from V and 1 base from J, the gap between germline ends came to 9 bases. In nucleotides, the CDR3 is TGTGCCAGTAGTATCCCGGTTCGGAACACTGAAGCTTTCTTT. Residues: CASSIPVRNTEAFF.

In this sample, this clone turned up once. The chain combines TRBV15 with TRBJ2-5; D remains ambiguous. The CDR3 totals 14 residues. V shed 0 bases and J shed 3 bases, with 8 bases lying between them. Germline CDR1 is LNHNV and CDR2 is YYDKDF (reference sequence). CDR3 DNA sequence: TGTGCCACCAGCAGAGATCACGGAGAAGAGACCCAGTACTTC. This encodes CATSRDHGEETQYF.

Points on this clone: Its ends do not fully match the called genes, so a read error is possible. The V gene is TRBV7-7, the J gene TRBJ1-6, with a possible D match to TRBD1 (5 bases). Looked up from germline, CDR1 is SSHAT and CDR2 is FNYEAQ (reference sequence). The CDR3 spans 13 residues. The CDR3 loop is CASSLTENSPLHF. The CDR3 DNA reads as TGTGCTAGCAGCTTGACAGAAAATTCACCCCTCCACTTT.

This chain joins TRBV30 and TRBJ1-4; D not certain. Trimming left V 2 bases short and J 8 bases short, with 15 bases between. This CDR3 has 14 amino acids. From germline, CDR1 is GTSNPN and CDR2 SVGIG (reference sequence). The CDR3 spells CAWSLALLGEKLFF. The CDR3 nucleotides are TGTGCCTGGAGTCTGGCTCTACTCGGGGAAAAACTGTTTTTT.

The chain carries TRBV29-1 and TRBJ2-1; D might be TRBD2 (6 bases). Germline V gives CDR1 SQVTM, CDR2 ANQGSEA. This CDR3 has 14 residues. V lost 7 bases and J lost 1, with 14 bases in between. The CDR3 protein is CSARYSGSYNEQFF. Here the CDR3 DNA reads TGCAGCGCGCGCTATAGCGGATCCTACAATGAGCAGTTCTTC.

The V and J genes are TRBV7-2 and TRBJ2-7; tentatively, D is TRBD1 (5 bases). Between the trimmed V and J ends, which lost 1 base and 6 bases, there was a span of 13 bases. Germline V lookup: CDR1 SGHTA, CDR2 FQGNSA. The CDR3 consists of 14 residues. This CDR3 reads CASSLVGRWGEQYF. The CDR3 nucleotides read TGTGCCAGCAGCTTAGTGGGGCGATGGGGCGAGCAGTACTTC. Filled out from reference TRBV7-2 and TRBJ2-7, the complete variable domain reads GAGVSQSPSNKVTEKGKDVELRCDPISGHTALYWYRQSLGQGLEFLIYFQGNSAPDKSGLPSDRFSAERTGGSVSTLTIQRTQQEDSAVYLCASSLVGRWGEQYFGPGTRLTVT.

CDR3 amino acids: CASSQQGDQGEGYTF. Here the CDR3 DNA reads TGTGCCAGCAGTCAACAGGGGGATCAGGGCGAAGGCTACACCTTC. The chain employs TRBV6-6 and TRBJ1-2, with 8 positions matching TRBD1. Trimming removed 5 bases from V and 8 bases from J; junction bases left unmatched: 13. The germline V gene has CDR1 MNHNY and CDR2 SVGAGI (reference sequence). The CDR3 contains 15 residues.

V is TRBV7-6 and J is TRBJ2-5; TRBD2 might be the D (5 bases). The CDR3 extends over 17 amino acids. V lost 0 bases and J 7 bases, leaving 21 bases between the germline ends. Germline CDR1 and CDR2: SGHVS and FNYEAQ. The CDR3 here is CASSLAAGREPGWTQYF. The DNA of the CDR3 is TGTGCCAGCAGCTTAGCGGCGGGTAGGGAGCCCGGGTGGACCCAGTACTTC.

The chain is built from TRBV9 and TRBJ2-7; TRBD1 agrees at 8 bases. Per germline, CDR1 SGDLS and CDR2 YYNGEE. V gave up 4 bases and J gave up 5 bases; unmatched junction bases: 11. The CDR3 spans 15 residues. The CDR3 sequence is CASSFGQGGSNEQYF. For the CDR3, the DNA is TGTGCCAGCAGCTTCGGACAGGGAGGATCGAACGAGCAGTACTTC.

The chain combines TRBV7-2 with TRBJ2-7; 9 bases line up with TRBD2. This CDR3 has 16 residues. V lost 6 bases, J lost 2 bases, and 11 bases stayed unmatched. In germline, CDR1 is SGHTA, CDR2 FQGNSA. For the CDR3, the DNA is TGTGCCAGCAGTCCTCGGGCTAGCGGGGCCCCCTACGAGCAGTACTTC. It yields the protein CASSPRASGAPYEQYF.

The CDR3 reads CASSLTRAWNTEAFF. CDR3 DNA sequence: TGTGCCAGCAGCTTGACCAGGGCTTGGAACACTGAAGCTTTCTTT. The chain is built from TRBV5-8 and TRBJ1-1; tentative D call: TRBD1 (5 bases). CDR1 and CDR2 from the germline V gene are SGHTS and YDEGEE. This CDR3 is 15 amino acids long. V lost 1 base, J lost 1 base, and 11 bases lay in between.

The rearrangement uses TRBV7-2 and TRBJ2-7, with TRBD2 matching 11 bases. CDR1 is SGHTA and CDR2 is FQGNSA in the germline V gene. The CDR3 is 19 amino acids. The J segment lost 2 bases and the V segment lost 4 bases, leaving 16 bases of the junction unmatched. This chain's CDR3 is CASSSQTLIRTSGPYEQYF. In DNA, the CDR3 is TGTGCCAGCAGCTCACAAACGCTGATAAGGACTAGCGGGCCCTACGAGCAGTACTTC.

The chain employs TRBV9 and TRBJ2-5, with D perhaps TRBD2 (5 bases). Germline CDR1 SGDLS, CDR2 YYNGEE. The V end was cut by 0 bases, the J end by 4 bases, with 16 bases between. The CDR3 is 16 residues long. CDR3 sequence: CASSVVDSSPGETQYF. CDR3 bases: TGTGCCAGCAGCGTAGTGGACTCATCCCCGGGAGAGACCCAGTACTTC.

The chain's CDR3 is CASKTPTGETQYF. The CDR3 DNA follows: TGTGCCAGCAAGACTCCCACGGGGGAGACCCAGTACTTC. This sequence joins TRBV27 and TRBJ2-5, with D possibly matching TRBD2 (5 bases). The CDR3 spans 13 residues. Germline V gene sequence: CDR1 MNHEY, CDR2 SMNVEV (reference sequence). V was pared by 7 bases and J by 5 bases, with 14 bases between.

For this clone: An end of the junction does not agree with germline; a read error may underlie this. The chain has TRBV7-2 and TRBJ2-3; the D gene is possibly TRBD2 (5 bases). CDR1 and CDR2 (germline): SGHTA, FQGNSA. The CDR3 spans 13 residues. Written as DNA, the CDR3 is TGTGCCAGCAGCTTTACTAGAGCAGATATGCAGTATTTT. It is translated as CASSFTRADMQYF.

The chain is built from TRBV7-6 and TRBJ2-7; D might be TRBD1 (6 bases). The CDR3 sequence is 15 residues long. CDR1 and CDR2 (germline): SGHVS, FNYEAQ. The germline V and J ends were trimmed by 4 bases and 2 bases, with 15 bases remaining between them. As DNA, the CDR3 is TGTGCCAGCAGCTCTGAACCGGGACAAGCCTACGAGCAGTACTTC. It yields the protein CASSSEPGQAYEQYF.

V usage is TRBV5-1 and J usage is TRBJ2-5; D perhaps matches TRBD2 (5 bases). CDR1 and CDR2 from the germline V gene are SGHRS and YFSETQ. There are 14 residues in the CDR3. Between the trimmed V and J ends, which lost 0 bases and 7 bases, there was a span of 13 bases. The DNA for the CDR3 is TGCGCCAGCAGCTTGGAACTAGATGTTGGGACCCAGTACTTC. It translates to CASSLELDVGTQYF.

The genes are TRBV27 and TRBJ1-1; TRBD1 might be the D (6 bases). Germline V gene sequence: CDR1 MNHEY, CDR2 SMNVEV (reference sequence). Trimming removed 6 bases at V and 0 bases at J, with 11 bases between. This CDR3 comprises 14 residues. The CDR3 coding sequence is TGTGCCAGCAGCCGGCAGGGGCTGAACACTGAAGCTTTCTTT. Translation: CASSRQGLNTEAFF.